These T cell receptor beta chains were read from a single sample in a study of shared clonotypes between healthy human individuals. Clones were read by immunoSEQ multiplex PCR, and TCRdb kept only the in-frame ones, dropping some. Among roughly 1 million clones listed, approximately 80% were seen once. The source material was memory CD4+ T cells from PBMCs. These receptors originate from a man younger than 35 in good health. Some clones in this sample may be carry-over from other donors' samples. Both conserved end residues are part of each CDR3. A D gene is named only where the DNA matches it firmly. Not every row has a clone size; where given, it reads once, few, many or a size class.

CDR3: CASSQGDGSNQPQHF; DNA: TGCGCCAGCAGCCAAGGTGACGGTAGCAATCAGCCCCAGCATTTT; D: .; J: TRBJ1-5; V: TRBV4-1; size: .
CDR3: CASGLADSSYEQYF; DNA: TGTGCCAGCGGCCTAGCGGATAGCTCCTACGAGCAGTACTTC; D: TRBD2; J: TRBJ2-7; V: TRBV28; size: .
CDR3: CASPTGGRGTEAFF; DNA: TGTGCCAGCCCCACGGGGGGGAGGGGCACTGAAGCTTTCTTT; D: .; J: TRBJ1-1; V: TRBV5-8; size: .
CDR3: CSVVAFSSGANVLTF; DNA: TGCAGCGTTGTCGCCTTCAGCTCTGGGGCCAACGTCCTGACTTTC; D: .; J: TRBJ2-6; V: TRBV29-1; size: .
CDR3: CASTRRGQGNTEAFF; DNA: TGTGCCAGCACTCGGAGGGGACAGGGGAACACTGAAGCTTTCTTT; D: TRBD1; J: TRBJ1-1; V: TRBV6-6; size: .
CDR3: CASSVVGTEAFF; DNA: TGTGCCAGCAGCGTAGTAGGGACTGAAGCTTTCTTT; D: .; J: TRBJ1-1; V: TRBV9; size: few
CDR3: CASSLTGAAYEQYF; DNA: TGTGCCAGCAGCTTAACGGGAGCAGCCTACGAGCAGTACTTC; D: .; J: TRBJ2-7; V: TRBV5-4; size: .
CDR3: CASVTSANTGELFF; DNA: TGCGCCAGCGTGACTAGCGCGAACACCGGGGAGCTGTTTTTT; D: TRBD2; J: TRBJ2-2; V: TRBV5-1; size: .
CDR3: CVISELGRNQPQHF; DNA: TGTGTCATCAGTGAGTTGGGCAGAAATCAGCCCCAGCATTTT; D: .; J: TRBJ1-5; V: TRBV10-3; size: .
CDR3: CASSLEAGGSTDTQYF; DNA: TGTGCCAGCAGCTTGGAAGCGGGAGGGAGCACAGATACGCAGTATTTT; D: TRBD2; J: TRBJ2-3; V: TRBV5-4; size: once
CDR3: CASIEQDHTEAFF; DNA: TGTGCCAGCATAGAACAGGACCACACTGAAGCTTTCTTT; D: .; J: TRBJ1-1; V: TRBV2; size: .
CDR3: CASSGPSGEAFF; DNA: TGTGCCAGCAGCGGGCCCTCGGGTGAAGCTTTCTTT; D: .; J: TRBJ1-1; V: TRBV9; size: few
CDR3: CASSIRQLSYGYTF; DNA: TGTGCCAGCAGTATTAGACAGTTATCATATGGCTACACCTTC; D: .; J: TRBJ1-2; V: TRBV28; size: .
CDR3: CASSIRGLNQPQHF; DNA: TGTGCCAGTAGTATTAGGGGGCTGAATCAGCCCCAGCATTTT; D: TRBD1; J: TRBJ1-5; V: TRBV19; size: .
CDR3: CASKPTLSYNEQFF; DNA: TGCGCCAGCAAGCCTACCCTGTCCTACAATGAGCAGTTCTTC; D: .; J: TRBJ2-1; V: TRBV10-2; size: .
CDR3: CASSYTGLAEAGELFF; DNA: TGCGCCAGCAGCTACACGGGACTAGCGGAAGCCGGGGAGCTGTTTTTT; D: TRBD2; J: TRBJ2-2; V: TRBV5-1; size: .
CDR3: CASSVAGSTYRETQYF; DNA: TGTGCCAGCAGCGTAGCGGGATCAACCTATAGGGAGACCCAGTACTTC; D: .; J: TRBJ2-5; V: TRBV9; size: few
CDR3: CASRVTGTDTQYF; DNA: TGTGCCAGCAGGGTAACAGGGACAGATACGCAGTATTTT; D: .; J: TRBJ2-3; V: TRBV7-6; size: once
CDR3: CASSLSGYYGDTQYF; DNA: TGTGCCAGCAGCCTTAGCGGGTACTACGGAGATACGCAGTATTTT; D: TRBD2; J: TRBJ2-3; V: TRBV7-3; size: .
CDR3: CAWSRTPMGPQYF; DNA: TGTGCCTGGAGTCGCACCCCAATGGGTCCCCAGTACTTC; D: .; J: TRBJ2-5; V: TRBV30; size: .
CDR3: CASSRGSGGSLVNEQFF; DNA: TGTGCCAGCAGCCGGGGAAGTGGCGGGAGTCTCGTAAATGAGCAGTTCTTC; D: TRBD2; J: TRBJ2-1; V: TRBV7-9; size: .
CDR3: CASSPSGGANVLTF; DNA: TGTGCCAGCTCACCAAGTGGCGGGGCCAACGTCCTGACTTTC; D: .; J: TRBJ2-6; V: TRBV18; size: .
CDR3: CASSQDLRGLVQETQYF; DNA: TGTGCCAGCAGCCAAGATTTGAGGGGACTAGTACAAGAGACCCAGTACTTC; D: TRBD2; J: TRBJ2-5; V: TRBV4-2; size: .
CDR3: CAISNRGLNTEAFF; DNA: TGTGCCATCTCCAACAGGGGGCTGAACACTGAAGCTTTCTTT; D: TRBD1; J: TRBJ1-1; V: TRBV10-3; size: few
CDR3: CASSSIGGQQPQHF; DNA: TGTGCCAGCAGCTCGATAGGCGGGCAGCAGCCCCAGCATTTT; D: .; J: TRBJ1-5; V: TRBV2; size: .
CDR3: CASSIGTSGGTDTQYF; DNA: TGTGCCAGTAGTATAGGGACTAGCGGGGGCACAGATACGCAGTATTTT; D: TRBD2; J: TRBJ2-3; V: TRBV19; size: .
CDR3: CASSKGLPSEVLLGYEQYF; DNA: TGTGCCAGCAGCAAAGGACTTCCCTCTGAGGTTCTTCTGGGGTACGAGCAGTACTTC; D: .; J: TRBJ2-7; V: TRBV21-1; size: .
CDR3: CASSTLAGGSYEQYF; DNA: TGCGCCAGCAGCACCCTAGCGGGCGGCTCCTACGAGCAGTACTTC; D: TRBD2; J: TRBJ2-7; V: TRBV5-1; size: .
CDR3: CASSHGLTGDYEQYF; DNA: TGTGCCAGCAGCCACGGACTTACAGGGGATTACGAGCAGTACTTC; D: TRBD1; J: TRBJ2-7; V: TRBV4-2; size: .
CDR3: CASSAAGGSRELFF; DNA: TGTGCCAGCAGTGCGGCGGGAGGGAGTCGGGAGCTGTTTTTT; D: TRBD2; J: TRBJ2-2; V: TRBV6-4; size: .
CDR3: CASSQGRGVIEAFF; DNA: TGTGCCAGCAGCCAAGGGCGGGGGGTAATTGAAGCTTTCTTT; D: .; J: TRBJ1-1; V: TRBV4-2; size: few
CDR3: CASTRHGGSSYEQYF; DNA: TGTGCCAGCACCCGCCACGGAGGAAGCTCCTACGAGCAGTACTTC; D: .; J: TRBJ2-7; V: TRBV6-5; size: .
CDR3: CASSTWGPYEQYF; DNA: TGTGCCAGCTCCACCTGGGGGCCCTACGAGCAGTACTTC; D: .; J: TRBJ2-7; V: TRBV11-2; size: once